Listed below are T cell receptor beta chains from one sample, sequenced in a study of glioma-infiltrating T cells. TCRdb re-analysed the multiplex PCR reads in MiXCR, keeping a single row per CDR3 protein. The table shows under 150,000 distinct CDR3 sequences, with 20% to 25% occurring only once. The specimen was glioma tissue, nonneoplastic brain tissue, or PBMCs (not recorded which). These receptors all come from a human donor with low-grade glioma or glioblastoma, undergoing nonglioma brain surgery, or in good health (not recorded which). CDR3s include the opening cysteine and the closing phenylalanine or tryptophan. D genes are given only for firm matches. For some rows the clone size is stated as once, few or many, or as a class when expanded; others skip it.

CDR3,DNA,size,D,V,J
CASSLTTGTNQPQHF,TGTGCCAGCAGCCTCACGACAGGAACGAATCAGCCCCAGCATTTT,.,.,TRBV7-9,TRBJ1-5
CASSLVLGSSSYNSPLHF,TGTGCCAGCAGCTTAGTTTTAGGCTCGAGCTCCTATAATTCACCCCTCCACTTT,.,.,TRBV7-9,TRBJ1-6
CASRTSGGNQPQHF,TGTGCCAGCAGGACGAGTGGGGGCAATCAGCCCCAGCATTTT,.,.,TRBV12-3/TRBV12-4,TRBJ1-5
CATHLSGNTIYF,TGTGCCACCCATTTATCCGGAAACACCATATATTTT,.,.,TRBV12-3/TRBV12-4,TRBJ1-3
CSVEDGQGVNGYTF,TGCAGCGTTGAAGATGGACAGGGGGTAAATGGCTACACCTTC,.,TRBD1,TRBV29-1,TRBJ1-2
CASSQETGGDTQYF,TGTGCCAGCAGCCAAGAAACAGGGGGAGATACGCAGTATTTT,.,TRBD1,TRBV14,TRBJ2-3
CASSIERKTGGSYRYTF,TGTGCCAGTAGTATTGAAAGGAAGACAGGGGGCAGCTATCGCTACACCTTC,.,TRBD1,TRBV19,TRBJ1-2
CSARVAGGQFYDNEQFF,TGCAGTGCTAGAGTAGCGGGGGGGCAGTTTTACGACAATGAGCAGTTCTTC,many,TRBD2,TRBV20-1,TRBJ2-1
CASRTGALGITNEKLFF,TGTGCCAGCAGAACAGGGGCCCTCGGCATCACTAATGAAAAACTGTTTTTT,few,TRBD1,TRBV2,TRBJ1-4
CASSQGHGNQETQYF,TGTGCCAGCAGCCAAGGTCACGGAAACCAAGAGACCCAGTACTTC,few,.,TRBV3-1,TRBJ2-5
CASRHALGQGGQPQHF,TGTGCCAGCAGACACGCCCTGGGACAGGGCGGCCAGCCCCAGCATTTT,many,TRBD1,TRBV6-1,TRBJ1-5
CASSEGPGQPQHF,TGTGCCAGCAGTGAGGGCCCCGGGCAGCCCCAGCATTTT,many,.,TRBV6-4,TRBJ1-5
CASSPRDRDEETQYF,TGTGCCAGCTCACCACGGGACAGAGATGAAGAGACCCAGTACTTC,few,TRBD1,TRBV18,TRBJ2-5
CASSRGETSNQPQHF,TGTGCCAGCTCAAGAGGTGAAACTAGCAATCAGCCCCAGCATTTT,few,.,TRBV18,TRBJ1-5
CAGGFPLGETQYF,TGTGCTGGTGGTTTCCCTTTGGGAGAGACCCAGTACTTC,.,.,TRBV5-4,TRBJ2-5
CATRDLTDTQYF,TGTGCCACCCGGGACCTCACAGATACGCAGTATTTT,many,.,TRBV10-3,TRBJ2-3
CASSEVLLSYNEQFF,TGTGCCAGCAGTGAAGTCCTTCTCTCCTACAATGAGCAGTTCTTC,many,.,TRBV6-1,TRBJ2-1
CASILSGWGNQPQHF,TGTGCCAGCATTTTAAGCGGATGGGGGAATCAGCCCCAGCATTTT,.,.,TRBV12-3/TRBV12-4,TRBJ1-5
CASSYLEGRQETQYF,TGTGCCAGCAGTTACTTGGAAGGGCGTCAAGAGACCCAGTACTTC,many,.,TRBV6-6,TRBJ2-5
CASSQEVGDTGELFF,TGCGCCAGCAGCCAAGAGGTGGGAGACACCGGGGAGCTGTTTTTC,.,.,TRBV4-1,TRBJ2-2
CASSLVSFGTGNQPQHF,TGTGCCAGCAGCTTAGTTAGTTTCGGGACAGGGAATCAGCCCCAGCATTTT,.,TRBD1,TRBV7-6,TRBJ1-5
CASSQEKFILYSNQPQHF,TGTGCCAGCAGCCAAGAAAAGTTCATCCTTTACAGCAATCAGCCCCAGCATTTT,.,.,TRBV3-1,TRBJ1-5
CATSDFPGAKADTQYF,TGTGCCACCAGTGATTTTCCAGGGGCGAAGGCAGATACGCAGTATTTT,many,.,TRBV24-1,TRBJ2-3
CASSLATSNTEAFF,TGCGCCAGCAGCTTGGCCACCTCTAACACTGAAGCTTTCTTT,.,.,TRBV5-1,TRBJ1-1
CASSQEYLAGGTDTQYF,TGCGCCAGCAGCCAAGAGTACCTAGCGGGGGGCACAGATACGCAGTATTTT,few,TRBD2,TRBV4-1,TRBJ2-3
CSGRYYNSPLHF,TGCAGTGGAAGGTATTATAATTCACCCCTCCACTTT,many,.,TRBV20-1,TRBJ1-6
CASSLASPYGYTF,TGTGCCAGCAGTTTAGCCTCGCCCTATGGCTACACCTTC,few,.,TRBV12-3/TRBV12-4,TRBJ1-2
CASSYSSYNEQFF,TGTGCCAGCAGCTATAGCTCCTACAATGAGCAGTTCTTC,.,.,TRBV11-3,TRBJ2-1
CASGTGPRYDTQYF,TGTGCCAGCGGGACAGGGCCACGTTATGATACGCAGTATTTT,few,TRBD1,TRBV19,TRBJ2-3
CASSLLLLGAGNTIYF,TGTGCCAGCAGCTTACTCCTTTTGGGCGCTGGAAACACCATATATTTT,.,.,TRBV7-2,TRBJ1-3
CASRSGTGGRSSGNTIYF,TGTGCCAGCAGGTCCGGGACAGGGGGCCGAAGCTCTGGAAACACCATATATTTT,.,TRBD1,TRBV6-2/TRBV6-3,TRBJ1-3
CASSPQALPQETQYF,TGTGCCAGCAGCCCCCAAGCACTACCGCAAGAGACCCAGTACTTC,.,.,TRBV7-7,TRBJ2-5
CASSTGAGGNQPQHF,TGTGCCAGCAGTACAGGGGCCGGGGGCAATCAGCCCCAGCATTTT,.,TRBD1,TRBV9,TRBJ1-5
CASSDTMGDTQYF,TGTGCCAGCAGTGACACCATGGGAGATACGCAGTATTTT,few,.,TRBV6-4,TRBJ2-3
CASRPGGIRYTEAFF,TGTGCCAGCAGACCAGGGGGAATAAGGTACACTGAAGCTTTCTTT,few,TRBD1,TRBV7-8,TRBJ1-1
CASSLFPEIGGNTIYF,TGCGCCAGCAGCTTGTTCCCAGAAATCGGTGGAAACACCATATATTTT,few,.,TRBV5-1,TRBJ1-3